One sample yielded the 22 T cell receptor beta chains listed below, sequenced in a study of neurological immune-mediated disorders. MiXCR, run by TCRdb on the 5' RACE reads, gives a single entry per CDR3 protein. The profile shows under 50,000 distinct CDR3 sequences, about an eighth of them singletons. The time point denotes: longitudinal time-point 2. Material: PBMCs. The receptors here all came from a male donor with HTLV-1-associated myelopathy (HAM/TSP).

This clonotype has a count of ten or more. The CDR3 sequence: CSARRSVNTGELFF. Here the CDR3 DNA reads TGCAGTGCTAGACGCTCAGTTAACACCGGGGAGCTGTTTTTT. The chain combines TRBV20-1 with TRBJ2-2; D remains unclear. Germline-derived CDR1 and CDR2 are DFQATT and SNEGSKA (reference sequence). This CDR3 comprises 14 residues. Between the trimmed V and J ends, which lost 2 bases and 2 bases, there was a span of 9 bases.

Ten or more counts support this clonotype. The chain employs TRBV12-3 or TRBV12-4 and TRBJ2-3; 9 nucleotides agree with TRBD2. V lost 6 bases to trimming and J lost 3 bases; unmatched junction nucleotides: 10. The CDR3 contains 16 residues. Written as DNA, the CDR3 is TGTGCCAGCAGCCCCCTTGGCGGGGGGGCGACAGATACGCAGTATTTT. Amino acids: CASSPLGGGATDTQYF.

This clonotype was seen at least ten times. The chain links TRBV20-1 to TRBJ1-1; 7 bases are shared with TRBD1. CDR1 is DFQATT and CDR2 is SNEGSKA in the germline V gene (reference sequence). The CDR3 is 16 amino acids. J lost 0 bases, V lost 2 bases, and 9 bases had no gene match. CDR3 region: CSARSPGQNLNTEAFF. As DNA, the CDR3 is TGCAGTGCTAGATCGCCGGGACAGAACTTGAACACTGAAGCTTTCTTT.

For this clonotype: Mismatch with germline at one junction end may stem from a read error. The gene calls are TRBV20-1 and TRBJ1-1; D remains unclear. This CDR3 is 14 amino acids long. Germline CDR1 reads DFQATT; CDR2 reads SNEGSKA (reference sequence). CDR3 protein: CTARGYPGNTEAFF. The CDR3 coding sequence is TGCACTGCTAGAGGGTACCCCGGGAACACTGAAGCTTTCTTT.

As concerns this clonotype: A read error is possible here, since a much larger clone lies one base away. V usage is TRBV5-1 and J usage is TRBJ2-2; no definite D call. V shed 1 base and J shed 5 bases, with 6 bases lying between them. CDR1 and CDR2 from the germline V gene are SGHRS and YFSETQ. The CDR3 length is 13 residues. DNA of the CDR3: TGCGCCAGCAGCTTGATACCGACCGGGGAGCTGTTTTTT. Amino acids: CASSLIPTGELFF.

This clonotype was recorded many times. The chain has TRBV20-1 and TRBJ1-5; the D is unclear. The germline V gene encodes CDR1 DFQATT and CDR2 SNEGSKA (reference sequence). This CDR3 spans 12 amino acids. V was cut by 5 bases and J by 7 bases, with 12 bases left in between. This CDR3 is CSAPYEGQPQHF. CDR3 nucleotide sequence: TGCAGTGCTCCGTACGAGGGCCAGCCCCAGCATTTT.

This clonotype was seen repeatedly, ten times or more. The genes are TRBV18 and TRBJ1-1, with D maybe TRBD1 (6 bases). The germline V and J ends were trimmed by 0 bases and 1 base, with 9 bases remaining between them. There are 15 residues in the CDR3. Germline values: CDR1 KGHSH, CDR2 LQKENI. This CDR3 reads CASSPPGTPNTEAFF. The DNA of the CDR3 is TGTGCCAGCTCACCACCCGGGACACCGAACACTGAAGCTTTCTTT.

In its sample, this clonotype was seen many times. The V gene is TRBV5-1, the J gene TRBJ2-5, with D unresolved. Trimming cost V 4 bases and J 1 base, with 5 bases left between them. The CDR3 consists of 12 residues. Germline-derived CDR1 and CDR2 are SGHRS and YFSETQ. The CDR3 reads CASSRLQETQYF. In DNA, the CDR3 is TGCGCCAGCAGCCGACTCCAAGAGACCCAGTACTTC.

The table lists this clonotype with many counts. The V gene is TRBV10-2, the J gene TRBJ2-7; no definite D call. This CDR3 has 13 amino acids. V lost 4 bases, J lost 6 bases, and 13 bases lay in between. Germline V lookup: CDR1 WSHSY, CDR2 SAAADI. This chain's CDR3 is CASSARSVREQYF. DNA of the CDR3: TGCGCCAGCAGTGCGCGATCCGTTCGCGAGCAGTACTTC.

This clonotype was detected only a few times. The V call is TRBV2, the J call TRBJ1-6; D is unclear. The germline gives CDR1 SNHLY, CDR2 FYNNEI. Deletions cut 0 bases from V and 10 bases from J, with 16 bases between. This CDR3 region has 16 residues. CDR3 region: CASSEARTPGGSPLHF. The DNA of the CDR3 is TGTGCCAGCAGTGAAGCTAGGACTCCAGGCGGGTCACCCCTCCACTTT.

This clonotype was counted only a few times. V and J are TRBV9 and TRBJ1-4, with unresolved D. This CDR3 has 15 residues. V lost 4 bases and J 8 bases, leaving 18 bases between the germline ends. Germline-derived CDR1 and CDR2 are SGDLS and YYNGEE. CDR3 sequence reads: CASSRAQDYMEKLFF. The CDR3 nucleotides read TGTGCCAGCAGCCGAGCCCAGGATTATATGGAAAAACTGTTTTTT.

This clonotype was seen repeatedly, ten times or more. This rearrangement joins TRBV7-2 to TRBJ2-5; D gene uncertain. Germline V gene lookup returns CDR1 SGHTA and CDR2 FQGNSA. This CDR3 region has 16 residues. The germline V and J ends were trimmed by 0 bases and 5 bases, with 16 bases remaining between them. CDR3 amino acids: CASSLALTTVEETQYF. CDR3 coding DNA: TGTGCCAGCAGCTTAGCCCTCACAACGGTAGAGGAGACCCAGTACTTC.

Concerning this clonotype: An end of the junction differs from the germline gene, which may be a read error. The gene calls are TRBV20-1 and TRBJ1-5, with a tentative D call TRBD1 (6 bases). The CDR3 totals 13 residues. Germline V gene data show CDR1 as DFQATT and CDR2 as SNEGSKA (reference sequence). The CDR3 reads CSARKGGNQPQHF. The CDR3 DNA reads TGCAGTGCTAGAAAGGGGGGCAATCAACCCCAGCATTTT.

About this clonotype itself: It is unclear where the CDR3 begins or ends on the DNA, so no DNA is shown, and the CDR3 is as TCRdb lists it. The chain recombines TRBV5-1 with TRBJ2-7; the DNA was not compared with TRBD2, the D call given in the table. The CDR3 length equals 21 residues, ends included. Per the germline V gene, CDR1 is SGHRS and CDR2 is YFSETQ. CDR3 protein: CASSFYICSARANRATYEQYF.

In this sample, this clonotype turned up many times. This sequence joins TRBV19 and TRBJ1-1; tentative D call: TRBD1 (5 bases). In germline, CDR1 is LNHDA, CDR2 SQIVND (reference sequence). The CDR3 is 12 amino acids. V lost 7 bases and J 4 bases, leaving 10 bases between the germline ends. In DNA, the CDR3 is TGTGCCAGTATTGAGGGGTCCACTGAAGCTTTCTTT. Translating gives CASIEGSTEAFF.

This clonotype was seen at least ten times. The chain recombines TRBV10-3 with TRBJ2-5, with 9 nucleotides matching TRBD2. CDR1 is ENHRY and CDR2 is SYGVKD in the germline V gene. V lost 0 bases, J lost 3 bases, and 8 bases stayed unmatched. The CDR3 length is 17 residues. As DNA, the CDR3 is TGTGCCATCAGTGAGTCTGTGGTGGCTAGCGGGGAAGAGACCCAGTACTTC. Translating it yields CAISESVVASGEETQYF.

This rearrangement joins TRBV5-1 to TRBJ2-6; maybe TRBD2 (5 bases). The CDR3 covers 17 residues. CDR1 SGHRS and CDR2 YFSETQ come from the germline V gene. Deletions cut 2 bases from V and 0 bases from J, with 12 bases between. In DNA form, the CDR3 reads TGCGCCAGCAGCTTATGGACTTTTAGCTCTGGGGCCAACGTCCTGACTTTC. Its protein is CASSLWTFSSGANVLTF.

This clonotype was observed a handful of times. A much larger clone is a single base away; this may be a read error. V gene TRBV15 combines with J gene TRBJ2-7; D is perhaps TRBD1 or TRBD2 (5 bases each). V lost 3 bases and J 10 bases, leaving 16 bases between the germline ends. Germline V gene sequence: CDR1 LNHNV, CDR2 YYDKDF (reference sequence). There are 13 residues in the CDR3. DNA of the CDR3: TGTGCCACCAGCAGGGGGACGGCTCTCCTCCAGTACTTC. It yields the protein CATSRGTALLQYF.

This clonotype was seen repeatedly, ten times or more. The V gene is TRBV20-1, the J gene TRBJ2-7; D tentatively reads TRBD1 or TRBD2 (6 bases each). Trimming took off 6 bases at V and 2 bases at J, with 20 bases between the two ends. This CDR3 region has 15 residues. Germline assignment: CDR1 DFQATT and CDR2 SNEGSKA (reference sequence). The CDR3 is CSALNTGRLAYEQYF. The CDR3, as DNA: TGCAGTGCGCTTAATACAGGGAGGCTAGCCTACGAGCAGTACTTC.

This chain links TRBV28 with TRBJ2-1, with a possible D match to TRBD1 (6 bases). The length of the CDR3 is 13 residues. Deletions cut 2 bases from V and 6 bases from J, with 8 bases between. Germline assignment: CDR1 MDHEN and CDR2 SYDVKM. The CDR3 loop reads CASSLGGPNEQFF. Here the CDR3 DNA reads TGTGCCAGCAGTTTAGGGGGCCCCAATGAGCAGTTCTTC.

The sample holds many counts of this clonotype. V and J are TRBV4-1 and TRBJ1-5, with D unclear. The CDR3 covers 15 residues. Germline CDR1 and CDR2: MGHRA and YSYEKL. Between the trimmed V and J ends, which lost 0 bases and 0 bases, there was a span of 6 bases. CDR3 in amino acids: CASSQEGNSNQPQHF. The CDR3 region has the DNA TGCGCCAGCAGCCAAGAGGGCAATAGCAATCAGCCCCAGCATTTT.

This clonotype showed up many times. The rearrangement joins TRBV5-1 to TRBJ2-5; 14 bases map to TRBD2. This CDR3 region has 16 residues. Germline loops: CDR1 SGHRS, CDR2 YFSETQ. V dropped 4 bases and J dropped 1; count of bases not matched to a gene: 3. Here the CDR3 reads CASSIGTSGGQETQYF. Here the CDR3 DNA reads TGCGCCAGCAGCATTGGGACTAGCGGGGGCCAAGAGACCCAGTACTTC.